The entry that follows covers one T cell receptor (beta chain) sequence. PCR was performed using 60 Vbeta and 13 Jbeta primers. Here immunoSEQ multiplex PCR was the method, and the copy in TCRdb shows in-frame clones only, minus some. The sample consists of over 75,000 clones, around 67% of them appearing once. This record belongs to a study of cytomegalovirus exposure and HLA in healthy donors. This CDR3 is built from 14 residues. CDR1 and CDR2 from the germline V gene are LNHDA and SQIVND (reference sequence). With V trimmed by 4 bases and J by 5 bases, 6 bases remained unmatched. There was no recording of CMV serostatus for this donor.

Sequenced sample: PBMCs. The receptor's source is a human donor in good health. The rearrangement links TRBV19 to TRBJ2-5; 8 bases agree with TRBD1. CDR3 sequence reads: CASSRGQGVETQYF. CDR3 nucleotides: TGTGCCAGTAGTAGAGGACAGGGCGTCGAGACCCAGTACTTC.